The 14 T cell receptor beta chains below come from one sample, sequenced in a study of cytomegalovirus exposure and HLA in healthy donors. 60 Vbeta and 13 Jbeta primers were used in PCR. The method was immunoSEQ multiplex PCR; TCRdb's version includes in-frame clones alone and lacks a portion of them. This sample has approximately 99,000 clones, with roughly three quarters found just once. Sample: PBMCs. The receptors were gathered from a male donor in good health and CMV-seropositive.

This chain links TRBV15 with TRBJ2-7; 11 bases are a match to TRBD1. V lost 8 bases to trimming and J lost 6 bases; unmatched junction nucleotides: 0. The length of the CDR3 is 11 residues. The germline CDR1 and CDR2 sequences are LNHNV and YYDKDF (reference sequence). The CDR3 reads CATGQGAEQYF. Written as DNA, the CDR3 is TGTGCCACCGGACAGGGGGCCGAGCAGTACTTC.

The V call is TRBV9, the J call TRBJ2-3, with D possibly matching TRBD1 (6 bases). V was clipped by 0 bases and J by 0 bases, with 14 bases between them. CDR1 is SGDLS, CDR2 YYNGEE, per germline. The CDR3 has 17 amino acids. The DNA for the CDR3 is TGTGCCAGCAGCGTAGGCCCCAGGGGACCTAGCACAGATACGCAGTATTTT. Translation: CASSVGPRGPSTDTQYF. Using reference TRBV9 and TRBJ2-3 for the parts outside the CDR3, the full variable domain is DSGVTQTPKHLITATGQRVTLRCSPRSGDLSVYWYQQSLDQGLQFLIQYYNGEERAKGNILERFSAQQFPDLHSELNLSSLELGDSALYFCASSVGPRGPSTDTQYFGPGTRLTVL.

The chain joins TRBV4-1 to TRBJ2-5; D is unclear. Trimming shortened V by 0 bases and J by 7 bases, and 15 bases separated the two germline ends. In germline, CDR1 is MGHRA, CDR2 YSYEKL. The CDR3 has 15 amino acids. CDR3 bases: TGCGCCAGCAGCCAAGAGGTGGCGGCCAGCTGGACCCAGTACTTC. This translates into CASSQEVAASWTQYF.

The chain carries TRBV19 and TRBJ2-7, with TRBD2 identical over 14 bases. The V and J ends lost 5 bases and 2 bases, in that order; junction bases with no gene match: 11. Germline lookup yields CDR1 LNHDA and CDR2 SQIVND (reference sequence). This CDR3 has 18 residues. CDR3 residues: CASSSTKGLAGATYEQYF. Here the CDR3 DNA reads TGTGCCAGTAGTTCCACTAAGGGACTAGCGGGGGCTACCTACGAGCAGTACTTC.

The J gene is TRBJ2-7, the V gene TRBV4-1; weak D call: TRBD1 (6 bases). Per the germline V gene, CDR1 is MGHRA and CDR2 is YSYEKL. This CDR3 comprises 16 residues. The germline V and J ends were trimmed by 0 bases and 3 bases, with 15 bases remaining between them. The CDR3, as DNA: TGCGCCAGCAGCCAAGAGGGACCGGCAGGGGTCTACGAGCAGTACTTC. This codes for CASSQEGPAGVYEQYF.

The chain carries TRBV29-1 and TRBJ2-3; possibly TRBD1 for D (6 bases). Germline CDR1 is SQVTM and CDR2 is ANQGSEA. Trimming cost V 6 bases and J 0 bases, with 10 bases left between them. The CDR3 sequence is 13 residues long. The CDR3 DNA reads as TGCAGCGTGGCAGGGGCTAGCACAGATACGCAGTATTTT. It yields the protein CSVAGASTDTQYF.

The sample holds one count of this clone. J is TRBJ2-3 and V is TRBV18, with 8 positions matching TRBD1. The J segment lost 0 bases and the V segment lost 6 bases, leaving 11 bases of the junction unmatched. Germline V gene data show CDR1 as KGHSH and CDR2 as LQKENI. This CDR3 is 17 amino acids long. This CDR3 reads CASSPLSGGPSTDTQYF. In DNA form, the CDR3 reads TGTGCCAGCTCCCCCCTCTCAGGGGGCCCTAGCACAGATACGCAGTATTTT.

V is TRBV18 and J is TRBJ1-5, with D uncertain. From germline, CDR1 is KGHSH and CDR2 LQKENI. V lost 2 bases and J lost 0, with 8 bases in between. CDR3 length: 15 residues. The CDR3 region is CASSPGGVSNQPQHF. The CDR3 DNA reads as TGTGCCAGCTCACCAGGCGGGGTTAGCAATCAGCCCCAGCATTTT.

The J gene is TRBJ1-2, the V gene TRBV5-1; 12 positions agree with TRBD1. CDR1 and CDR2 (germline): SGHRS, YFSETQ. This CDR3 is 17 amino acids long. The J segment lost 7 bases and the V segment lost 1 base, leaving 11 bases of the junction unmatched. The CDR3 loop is CASSLWGQGAQGPGYTF. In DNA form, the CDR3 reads TGCGCCAGCAGCTTGTGGGGACAGGGGGCGCAAGGTCCTGGCTACACCTTC.

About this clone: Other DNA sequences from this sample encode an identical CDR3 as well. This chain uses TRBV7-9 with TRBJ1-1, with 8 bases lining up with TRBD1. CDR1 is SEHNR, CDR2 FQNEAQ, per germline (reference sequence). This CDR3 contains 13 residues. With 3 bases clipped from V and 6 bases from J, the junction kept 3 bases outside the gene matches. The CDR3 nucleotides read TGTGCCAGCAGCTTGGCAGGGGGCTCTGAAGCTTTCTTT. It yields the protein CASSLAGGSEAFF. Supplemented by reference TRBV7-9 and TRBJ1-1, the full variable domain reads DTGVSQNPRHKITKRGQNVTFRCDPISEHNRLYWYRQTLGQGPEFLTYFQNEAQLEKSRLLSDRFSAERPKGSFSTLEIQRTEQGDSAMYLCASSLAGGSEAFFGQGTRLTVV.

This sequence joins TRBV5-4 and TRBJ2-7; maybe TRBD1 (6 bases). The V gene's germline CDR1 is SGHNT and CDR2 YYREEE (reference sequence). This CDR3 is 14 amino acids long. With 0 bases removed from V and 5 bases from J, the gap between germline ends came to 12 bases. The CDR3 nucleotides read TGTGCCAGCAGCTTGGGATCAGGGGTCGACGAGCAGTACTTC. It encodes CASSLGSGVDEQYF.

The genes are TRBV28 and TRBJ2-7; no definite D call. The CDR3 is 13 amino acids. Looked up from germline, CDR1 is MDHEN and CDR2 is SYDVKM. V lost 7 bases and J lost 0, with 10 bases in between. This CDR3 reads CASIYRGSYEQYF. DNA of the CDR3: TGTGCCAGCATTTATAGAGGCTCCTACGAGCAGTACTTC.

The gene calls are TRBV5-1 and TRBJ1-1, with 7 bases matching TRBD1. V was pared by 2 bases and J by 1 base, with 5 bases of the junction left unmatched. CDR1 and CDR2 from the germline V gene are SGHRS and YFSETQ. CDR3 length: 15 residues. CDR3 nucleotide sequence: TGCGCCAGCAGCTTAGAGGGGGCCAAGAACACTGAAGCTTTCTTT. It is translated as CASSLEGAKNTEAFF.

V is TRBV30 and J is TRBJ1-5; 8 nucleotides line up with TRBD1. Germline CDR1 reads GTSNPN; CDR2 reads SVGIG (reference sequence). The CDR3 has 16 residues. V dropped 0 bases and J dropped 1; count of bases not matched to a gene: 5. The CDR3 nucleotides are TGTGCCTGGAGTGTCCAGGGGGCAAGAAGCAATCAGCCCCAGCATTTT. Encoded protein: CAWSVQGARSNQPQHF. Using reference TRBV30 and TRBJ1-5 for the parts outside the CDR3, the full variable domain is SQTIHQWPATLVQPVGSPLSLECTVEGTSNPNLYWYRQAAGRGLQLLFYSVGIGQISSEVPQNLSASRPQDRQFILSSKKLLLSDSGFYLCAWSVQGARSNQPQHFGDGTRLSIL.